These T cell receptor beta chains were read from a single sample in a study of neurological immune-mediated disorders. TCRdb independently ran MiXCR on the 5' RACE reads; one entry per CDR3 protein. Among 65,000 to 90,000 distinct CDR3 sequences listed, 2.5% to 4% were seen once. Sequenced input: PBMCs. Receptors originate from a woman between 45 and 65 years old with multiple sclerosis. Each CDR3 is given with its conserved first and last residue. D genes are given only for firm matches. A row's size may be missing; if present it is once, few, many or a size class.

d_gene,abundance,j_gene,v_gene,CDR3aa,CDR3nt
NA,many,TRBJ1-5,TRBV9,CASGPGTLSNQPQHF,TGTGCCAGCGGTCCGGGGACCCTAAGCAATCAGCCCCAGCATTTT
NA,many,TRBJ1-2,TRBV5-6,CASSLVAYGYTF,TGTGCCAGCAGCTTGGTGGCCTATGGCTACACCTTC
NA,many,TRBJ1-2,TRBV7-2,CASSLGGRANYGYTF,TGTGCCAGCAGCTTAGGGGGCCGCGCTAACTATGGCTACACCTTC
TRBD2,many,TRBJ2-2,TRBV10-3,CAIRGTSGRGNTGELFF,TGTGCCATCAGGGGGACTAGCGGGAGAGGGAACACCGGGGAGCTGTTTTTT
NA,many,TRBJ2-2,TRBV5-1,CASKGITSVTGELFF,TGCGCCAGCAAGGGGATTACCTCGGTAACCGGGGAGCTGTTTTTT
NA,many,TRBJ2-3,TRBV5-1,CASSLGQSTDTQYF,TGCGCCAGCAGCTTGGGACAGAGCACAGATACGCAGTATTTT
NA,many,TRBJ2-2,TRBV12-3/TRBV12-4,CASSYTGELFF,TGTGCCAGCAGTTATACCGGGGAGCTGTTTTTT
NA,many,TRBJ1-3,TRBV10-2,CASRGDTSGNTIYF,TGCGCCAGCAGGGGAGACACGTCTGGAAACACCATATATTTT
NA,many,TRBJ1-4,TRBV7-8,CASSRTGSRANEKLFF,TGTGCCAGCAGCCGAACAGGGTCTAGAGCTAATGAAAAACTGTTTTTT
NA,many,TRBJ2-1,TRBV6-5,CASSYFGPTSYNEQFF,TGTGCCAGCAGTTACTTCGGACCGACCTCCTACAATGAGCAGTTCTTC
NA,many,TRBJ2-5,TRBV20-1,CSQGHAAVETQYF,TGCTCCCAGGGACACGCCGCCGTAGAGACCCAGTACTTC
TRBD2,many,TRBJ2-3,TRBV20-1,CSAVPGTSGTDTQYF,TGCAGTGCTGTTCCCGGGACTAGCGGCACAGATACGCAGTATTTT
NA,many,TRBJ1-5,TRBV6-2/TRBV6-3,CASSRRMDQPQHF,TGTGCCAGTTCGCGTAGAATGGATCAGCCCCAGCATTTT
NA,many,TRBJ2-2,TRBV20-1,CSARDSGVPPGELFF,TGCAGTGCTAGAGATTCGGGTGTCCCTCCCGGGGAGCTGTTTTTT
TRBD1,many,TRBJ1-1,TRBV5-1,CASSFRTGLAEAFF,TGCGCCAGCAGCTTCCGGACAGGGCTGGCTGAAGCTTTCTTT
TRBD1,many,TRBJ2-7,TRBV7-2,CASSPDREEEQYF,TGTGCCAGCAGCCCGGACAGGGAGGAGGAGCAGTACTTC
TRBD1,many,TRBJ2-5,TRBV18,CASSAGTGGDETQYF,TGTGCCAGCTCAGCTGGGACAGGGGGCGACGAGACCCAGTACTTC
TRBD2,many,TRBJ2-1,TRBV20-1,CSARGIGLADYNEQFF,TGCAGTGCTAGAGGCATCGGACTAGCGGACTACAATGAGCAGTTCTTC
NA,many,TRBJ2-1,TRBV7-2,CASSLLGDNSYNEQFF,TGTGCCAGCAGCTTATTAGGCGATAACTCCTACAATGAGCAGTTCTTC
NA,many,TRBJ1-1,TRBV20-1,CSAVDPGPMNTEAFF,TGCAGTGCAGTTGACCCCGGGCCGATGAACACTGAAGCTTTCTTT
NA,NA,TRBJ2-2,TRBV20-1,CSARDGRGSRAGELFF,TGCAGTGCTAGAGATGGGAGGGGGAGTCGCGCCGGGGAGCTGTTTTTT
NA,many,TRBJ1-4,TRBV5-6,CASSFGEKLFF,TGTGCCAGCAGCTTCGGTGAAAAACTGTTTTTT
TRBD1,many,TRBJ2-1,TRBV3-1,CASSQVPGQGSDYNEQFF,TGTGCCAGCAGCCAAGTCCCGGGACAGGGATCGGACTACAATGAGCAGTTCTTC
NA,many,TRBJ2-5,TRBV12-3/TRBV12-4,CASSPGSETQYF,TGTGCCAGCAGCCCCGGGTCGGAGACCCAGTACTTC
NA,many,TRBJ2-2,TRBV15,CATSRDGQVTGELFF,TGTGCCACCAGCAGAGATGGGCAGGTCACCGGGGAGCTGTTTTTT
NA,many,TRBJ1-2,TRBV5-5,CASSEGSYGYTF,TGTGCCAGCTCAGAGGGTTCCTATGGCTACACCTTC
NA,many,TRBJ1-4,TRBV10-3,CAISDQRSNEKLFF,TGTGCCATCAGTGACCAGAGATCTAATGAAAAACTGTTTTTT
TRBD1,many,TRBJ2-7,TRBV27,CASSLSLQGIYEQYF,TGTGCCAGCAGTTTATCGTTACAGGGGATCTACGAGCAGTACTTC
NA,many,TRBJ2-3,TRBV20-1,CSAMGGRLTDTQYF,TGCAGTGCTATGGGGGGTCGACTCACAGATACGCAGTATTTT
NA,many,TRBJ2-3,TRBV5-1,CASNPGGQNTDTQYF,TGCGCCAGCAACCCGGGGGGACAGAACACAGATACGCAGTATTTT
TRBD2,many,TRBJ2-2,TRBV19,CASGTSGSTGELFF,TGTGCCAGTGGGACTAGCGGGAGTACCGGGGAGCTGTTTTTT
NA,many,TRBJ2-2,TRBV5-1,CASSTTPTGELFF,TGCGCCAGCAGCACGACCCCCACCGGGGAGCTGTTTTTT
NA,many,TRBJ2-7,TRBV20-1,CSASRDLSYEQYF,TGCAGTGCTAGCCGGGACCTCTCCTACGAGCAGTACTTC
TRBD2,many,TRBJ2-1,TRBV3-1,CASSQDGASGRNEQFF,TGTGCCAGCAGCCAAGATGGCGCTAGCGGGAGGAATGAGCAGTTCTTC
NA,many,TRBJ1-5,TRBV12-3/TRBV12-4,CASSSQGYQPQHF,TGTGCCAGCAGTTCCCAGGGATATCAGCCCCAGCATTTT
TRBD1,many,TRBJ1-4,TRBV20-1,CSARPAGGRVLNF,TGCAGTGCTAGGCCTGCAGGGGGCCGGGTCTTAAATTTT
TRBD2,many,TRBJ2-7,TRBV7-3,CASSLAGGSYEQYF,TGTGCCAGCAGCTTAGCGGGAGGGTCCTACGAGCAGTACTTC
NA,many,TRBJ2-1,TRBV11-3,CASSLLMSGANNEQFF,TGTGCCAGCAGCCTCCTAATGAGCGGAGCTAACAATGAGCAGTTCTTC
NA,many,TRBJ1-4,TRBV7-2,CASSLVWQGGLFF,TGTGCCAGCAGCTTAGTATGGCAGGGAGGGCTGTTTTTT
TRBD1,many,TRBJ1-2,TRBV4-2,CASSQDWGTVYGYTF,TGTGCCAGCAGCCAAGATTGGGGGACAGTATATGGTTACACCTTC
NA,many,TRBJ1-4,TRBV20-1,CSARDAVPNEKLFF,TGCAGTGCTAGAGATGCAGTACCCAATGAAAAACTGTTTTTT
TRBD1,many,TRBJ2-1,TRBV20-1,CSATDRVGYNEQFF,TGCAGTGCCACTGACAGGGTGGGCTACAATGAGCAGTTCTTC
TRBD2,many,TRBJ2-2,TRBV7-9,CASSSGLAAGELFF,TGTGCCAGCAGCTCGGGACTAGCGGCCGGGGAGCTGTTTTTT
TRBD2,many,TRBJ2-5,TRBV18,CASSPRAGGPAAPQETQYF,TGTGCCAGCTCACCACGGGCGGGAGGCCCCGCCGCGCCGCAAGAGACCCAGTACTTC
NA,many,TRBJ2-1,TRBV7-3,CASSLSWETYNEQFF,TGTGCCAGCAGCTTAAGTTGGGAAACCTACAATGAGCAGTTCTTC